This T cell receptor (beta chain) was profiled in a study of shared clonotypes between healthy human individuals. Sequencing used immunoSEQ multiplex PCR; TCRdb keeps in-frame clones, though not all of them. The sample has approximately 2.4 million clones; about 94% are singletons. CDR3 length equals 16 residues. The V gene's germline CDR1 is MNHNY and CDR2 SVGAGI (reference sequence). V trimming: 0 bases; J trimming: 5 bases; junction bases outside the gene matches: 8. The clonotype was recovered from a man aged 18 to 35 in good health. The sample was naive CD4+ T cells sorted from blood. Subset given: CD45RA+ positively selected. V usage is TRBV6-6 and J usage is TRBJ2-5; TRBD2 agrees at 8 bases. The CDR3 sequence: CASSYSLSGADETQYF. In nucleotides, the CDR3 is TGTGCCAGCAGTTACTCCCTTAGCGGGGCGGATGAGACCCAGTACTTC.